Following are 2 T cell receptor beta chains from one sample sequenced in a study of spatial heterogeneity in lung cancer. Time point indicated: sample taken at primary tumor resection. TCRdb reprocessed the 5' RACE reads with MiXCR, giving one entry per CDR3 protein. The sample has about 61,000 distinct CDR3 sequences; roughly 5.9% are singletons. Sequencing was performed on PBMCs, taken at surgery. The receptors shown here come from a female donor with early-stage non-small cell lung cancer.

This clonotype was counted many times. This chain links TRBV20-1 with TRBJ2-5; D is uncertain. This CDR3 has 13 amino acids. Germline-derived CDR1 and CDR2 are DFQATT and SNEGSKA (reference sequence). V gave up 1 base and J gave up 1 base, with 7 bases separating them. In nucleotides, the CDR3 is TGCAGTGCTAGAGGAGCTGCCCAAGAGACCCAGTACTTC. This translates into CSARGAAQETQYF.

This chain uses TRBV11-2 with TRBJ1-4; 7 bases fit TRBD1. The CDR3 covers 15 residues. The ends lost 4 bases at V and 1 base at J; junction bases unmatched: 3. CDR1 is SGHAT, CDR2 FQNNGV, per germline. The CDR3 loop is CASSSTGVTNEKLFF. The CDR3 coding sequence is TGTGCCAGCAGCTCCACAGGGGTAACTAATGAAAAACTGTTTTTT. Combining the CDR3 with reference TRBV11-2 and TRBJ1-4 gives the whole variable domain EAGVAQSPRYKIIEKRQSVAFWCNPISGHATLYWYQQILGQGPKLLIQFQNNGVVDDSQLPKDRFSAERLKGVDSTLKIQPAKLEDSAVYLCASSSTGVTNEKLFFGSGTQLSVL.